This TCR beta chain is drawn from a study of Ad26.COV2.S vaccination and SARS-CoV-2 variants. Findings and caveats of the study: People who got the vaccine or the placebo had similar non-spike TCR breadth. Substantial post-vaccination breadth of spike-specific CD8+ and CD4+ T cell responses was reported. People given the vaccine had a wider spike-specific TCR breadth than placebo recipients did. The analyses of TCR breadth and depth may have understated the size of total T cell responses.

As concerns this clone: Its matching antigen is unknown.

Repertoires were generated with immunoSEQ multiplex PCR, while TCRdb's copy carries only in-frame clones and drops some. The sample lists fewer than 50,000 clones, 65% to 90% seen once, with less than 60% in the top ten. Germline V gene data show CDR1 as KGHDR and CDR2 as SFDVKD. CDR3 length: 15 residues. V was pared by 1 base and J by 2 bases, with 8 bases between. Source: peripheral blood, taken after recovery from COVID-19. The receptor was isolated from a human donor who had recovered from COVID-19. The V and J genes are TRBV24-1 and TRBJ2-1; no firm D call. In DNA, the CDR3 is TGTGCCACCAGTGATTTAACCTTCGCCTACAATGAGCAGTTCTTC. Translated: CATSDLTFAYNEQFF.